The rows below give T cell receptor beta chains drawn from one sample of a study of somatic mutations in cytotoxic T cells in rheumatoid arthritis. Sequencing was performed with immunoSEQ multiplex PCR; in TCRdb, only in-frame clones are kept and a portion is missing. This table holds around 20,000 clones, over 70% found once. Sequences were obtained from CD8+ T cells sorted from blood. These receptors were collected from a woman aged 55-69 years in good health. The CDR3 runs from the conserved cysteine through the conserved F or W. D genes are given only for firm matches. The size entry is marked missing in some rows and otherwise reads once, few, many or a size class.

D gene | J gene | V gene | clone size | CDR3 DNA | CDR3 protein
NA | TRBJ1-5 | TRBV27 | once | TGTGCCAGCAGTGTAACAGGGAACAATCAGCCCCAGCATTTT | CASSVTGNNQPQHF
TRBD1 | TRBJ2-7 | TRBV6-1 | NA | TGTGCCAGCACGATTAACAGGGGGAGTGCCCGGGAGCAGTACTTC | CASTINRGSAREQYF
NA | TRBJ2-1 | TRBV2 | NA | TGTGCCAGTGGCGGTTCCTACAATGAGCAGTTCTTC | CASGGSYNEQFF
TRBD1 | TRBJ1-2 | TRBV6-5 | NA | TGTGCCAGCAGTTACCGGACTTACAGGGGGCGCGATGGCTACACCTTC | CASSYRTYRGRDGYTF
NA | TRBJ2-7 | TRBV19 | few | TGTGCCAGTAGTACCCAGGGGACCTACGAGCAGTACTTC | CASSTQGTYEQYF
TRBD2 | TRBJ2-3 | TRBV6-5 | NA | TGTGCCAGCAGTTCCTATGGACTAGCGCCCACAGATACGCAGTATTTT | CASSSYGLAPTDTQYF
TRBD2 | TRBJ2-1 | TRBV11-2 | NA | TGTGCCAGCAGCTTAGAGGGACTAGCGGGGTACAATGAGCAGTTCTTC | CASSLEGLAGYNEQFF
NA | TRBJ1-3 | TRBV5-6 | NA | TGTGCCAGCAGCTTCGGCAGGGTAAATGCTGGAAACACCATATATTTT | CASSFGRVNAGNTIYF
TRBD2 | TRBJ2-7 | TRBV4-1 | NA | TGCGCCAGCAGCCAAGCGGGCGGACTAGCGGGAGGTTACGAGCAGTACTTC | CASSQAGGLAGGYEQYF
TRBD1 | TRBJ1-2 | TRBV25-1 | NA | TGTGCCAGCAGTAGGGACAGGGGGCAAGGCTACACCTTC | CASSRDRGQGYTF
TRBD2 | TRBJ2-4 | TRBV9 | NA | TGTGCCAGCAGCGGTGGGACTAGCGGGAGCGGAGGGATTCAGTACTTC | CASSGGTSGSGGIQYF
NA | TRBJ2-1 | TRBV6-5 | NA | TGTGCCAGCAGCCTTACGCCACCGCACAATGAGCAGTTCTTC | CASSLTPPHNEQFF
NA | TRBJ2-7 | TRBV4-1 | medium-sized | TGCGCCAGCAGCCACAAACTAGCAAGTCGCGAGCAGTACTTC | CASSHKLASREQYF
NA | TRBJ1-2 | TRBV27 | few | TGTGCCAGCAGTGCAGCCCTGGCTGGCCCAGTGGGCTACACCTTC | CASSAALAGPVGYTF
TRBD1 | TRBJ1-5 | TRBV12-5 | NA | TGTGCTAGTGGCTGGACAGGGGGCTATCAGCCCCAGCATTTT | CASGWTGGYQPQHF
NA | TRBJ2-7 | TRBV4-1 | once | TGCGCCAGCAGCCAAGAGACCGAGGACGAGCAGTACTTC | CASSQETEDEQYF
TRBD1 | TRBJ2-7 | TRBV7-9 | NA | TGTGCCAGCAGCTCCCAGGACAGGGTTGCCCACGAGCAGTACTTC | CASSSQDRVAHEQYF
NA | TRBJ1-1 | TRBV25-1 | NA | TGTGCCAGCAGGTTCACAGGGACCCCTGAAGCTTTCTTT | CASRFTGTPEAFF
TRBD2 | TRBJ2-1 | TRBV27 | NA | TGTGCCAGCAGTACTCCACTCGGGACTAGCGGGAGATTCCCCCATGAGCAGTTCTTC | CASSTPLGTSGRFPHEQFF
NA | TRBJ2-7 | TRBV7-8 | NA | TGTGCCAGCAGCCCCTTGGGGTCCTTAGACGAGCAGTACTTC | CASSPLGSLDEQYF
NA | TRBJ2-7 | TRBV6-5 | medium-sized | TGTGCCAGCAGTTACGCACAGGGCTACGAGCAGTACTTC | CASSYAQGYEQYF
NA | TRBJ1-4 | TRBV4-2 | NA | TGTGCCAGCAGCCAAGTCGGAAGGGGTGAAGAAAAACTGTTTTTT | CASSQVGRGEEKLFF
NA | TRBJ2-1 | TRBV13 | NA | TGTGCCAGCAGCTTAGGACCAAACAATGAGCAGTTCTTC | CASSLGPNNEQFF